This TCR beta chain stems from a study of spatial heterogeneity in lung cancer. Time point denoted: sample taken at primary tumor resection. TCR cDNA molecules each had a unique molecular identifier. MiXCR was run by TCRdb on the 5' RACE reads, yielding one entry per CDR3 protein. The data contain roughly 28,000 distinct CDR3 sequences, roughly 7.4% of them singletons. The CDR3 covers 16 residues. The germline V gene has CDR1 MGHRA and CDR2 YSYEKL. V dropped 2 bases and J dropped 0; count of bases not matched to a gene: 2. The study, taken as a whole, reports: Mutation tallies in tumors tracked expanded intratumoral alpha and beta TCR counts.

Concerning this clonotype: Its antigen is as yet unknown.

V is TRBV4-1 and J is TRBJ1-4, with TRBD1 matching 8 bases. This TCR derives from a male donor with early-stage non-small cell lung cancer. Sequenced here: lung tumor tissue, sampled at surgery. The CDR3, as DNA: TGCGCCAGCAGCCAACTACAGGGGGCAACTAATGAAAAACTGTTTTTT. It specifies CASSQLQGATNEKLFF.